Sequencing of this T cell receptor beta chain was carried out in a study of shared clonotypes between healthy human individuals (TCRdb year 2020). General notes on the study: Two women and a few men aged 18 to 49 years were included in the cohort. For each donor, three plates each were used for CD4 naive and CD4 memory, two plates were used for CD8 naive, and one plate was used for CD8 memory. The study deeply sequenced blood TCR repertoires of five healthy adults to estimate repertoire size and the extent of clonotype sharing between individuals. To increase sequencing depth and limit assay-specific biases, TCR repertoire library preparation and sequencing were carried out by different laboratories using diverse techniques. Leukapheresis yielded between about 0.8 and 8.9 billion PBMCs per donor.

CDR1 and CDR2 are read off the germline V gene (reference sequence) as GTSNPN and SVGIG. Spanning cysteine to phenylalanine, the CDR3 consists of 15 amino acids. Here the CDR3 DNA is all that survives: 45 bases in frame from base 1. Germline trimming: 4 bases from V, 2 bases from J; junction bases outside gene matches: 6. The donors were healthy, HIV-negative adults with no recently reported acute infections or vaccinations. All donors were Caucasian adults living in Nashville, Tennessee, USA. CD4+ T cells were enriched by magnetic negative selection, after which naive cells were positively selected on CD45RA and the negative fraction was taken as the memory subset. Blood was collected by leukapheresis, and PBMCs were isolated by Ficoll-Histopaque density gradient centrifugation and then cryopreserved in liquid nitrogen vapor phase. Analytical flow cytometry was used to check the purity and quantity of each magnetically sorted T cell population. From each sorted fraction, genomic DNA was isolated and quantified by UV absorbance on a Nanodrop 2000c.

Using the deep immunoSEQ assay, TCR CDR3 regions were amplified from genomic DNA by multiplex PCR. For each cell subset, the extracted genomic DNA was distributed evenly across all wells of several immunoSEQ 96-well plates, and each plate served as one replicate. For sorted subsets, around 200 ng genomic DNA, equal to tens of thousands of T cell genomes, was loaded into each replicate PCR. The purified libraries were quantified using a Qubit 3.0 fluorometer, sized with a Bioanalyzer 2100, and then quantified again using the KAPA Library Quantification kit. Every immunoSEQ 96-well plate was sequenced on a dedicated single-read 150-cycle Illumina NextSeq 550 flow cell. The authors processed their data as follows. Because the immunoSEQ output included only junctional sequences and no quality scores, the filtering could not be the same as the filtering used for full-length reads. To assign V/J genes and CDR3, sequences were annotated using PyIR, a Python wrapper for IgBLAST v1.9, with IMGT germline references. Reads with weak V/J assignments (E-value above 1e-6), missing CDR3, stop codons, out-of-frame junctions, or ambiguous translated residues were removed. V3J clonotypes were defined as sequences sharing the same inferred V gene, J gene, and CDR3 amino acid sequence. The percentage overlap between two repertoires was calculated by dividing the number of shared unique clonotypes by the size of the smaller repertoire. Repertoire richness was assessed with RTK rarefaction, the Chao1 estimator, and Recon v2.1 estimates of unobserved clonotypes. Generation probabilities were computed with OLGA for all TCRbeta clonotypes obtained by the gDNA method from several donors. TCRdb took this table from immuneACCESS and kept in-frame rearrangements with V and J called. Such tables lack part of the clones; where checked against another copy, unresolved V genes explain under half of the gap, and the rest is unexplained. V and J calls and clone size follow that table, whereas D and trimming were derived from the DNA. This sample lists approximately 2.5 million clones; around nine tenths were detected once. Roughly 0.13% of the sample rests with the top ten.

Results the study describes overall, beyond this receptor: Because the study included a small number of donors, the genetic and exposure-history diversity represented was limited. Pairwise subsampling led to the expectation that sequencing depth would affect the degree of clonotype sharing among donors. Larger estimated clonotype richness was generally found for naive subsets than for memory subsets. Compared with non-shared clonotypes, the clonotypes found in all four sorted-subset donors had higher generation probabilities. Even with the large sequencing depth, rarefaction of the sorted-subset datasets indicated that sequencing was incomplete. Sampling was restricted to blood, and TCR repertoires in tissues likely differ from the TCR repertoires found in blood. About 5% of naive CD4, more than 3% of naive CD8, approximately 2.2% of memory CD4, and less than 0.45% of memory CD8 clonotypes were shared across four donors.

Note on this clone: Its antigen is currently not known. No much larger clone exists at a distance of one base, and base qualities are not known.

The sample consisted of naive CD4+ T cells sorted from blood. This sample's cell subset or site label indicates: CD45RA+ positively selected. This sequence uses TRBV30 and TRBJ2-2, with 8 middle bases fitting TRBD1. The source of this sequence is a man aged 18 to 35 in good health. The CDR3 in this case is CAWTSGGLNTGELFF. The nucleotide sequence reads TGTGCCTGGACTTCAGGGGGCCTTAACACCGGGGAGCTGTTTTTT.